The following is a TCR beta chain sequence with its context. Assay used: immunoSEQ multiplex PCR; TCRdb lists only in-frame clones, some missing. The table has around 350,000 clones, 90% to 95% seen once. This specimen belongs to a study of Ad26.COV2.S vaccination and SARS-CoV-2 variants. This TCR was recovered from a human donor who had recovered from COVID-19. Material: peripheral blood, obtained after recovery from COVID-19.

The CDR3 bases are TGTGCCAGCAGCTTGCAGGGGCCCTATGGCTACACCTTC. Amino acids: CASSLQGPYGYTF. J is TRBJ1-2 and V is TRBV5-4; maybe TRBD1 (6 bases). Between the trimmed V and J ends, which lost 1 base and 4 bases, there was a span of 8 bases. CDR1 SGHNT and CDR2 YYREEE come from the germline V gene (reference sequence). The CDR3 runs to 13 residues. Combining the CDR3 with reference TRBV5-4 and TRBJ1-2 gives the whole variable domain ETGVTQSPTHLIKTRGQQVTLRCSSQSGHNTVSWYQQALGQGPQFIFQYYREEENGRGNFPPRFSGLQFPNYSSELNVNALELDDSALYLCASSLQGPYGYTFGSGTRLTVV.